These 14 T cell receptor beta chains originate from one sample sequenced in a study of cytotoxic CD8 clonotypes in ibrutinib-treated CLL. TCRdb's table, derived via immunoSEQ multiplex PCR, lists solely in-frame clones and lacks some. Of 150,000 to 200,000 clones listed, more than 70% are singletons. The sequenced sample was PBMCs, obtained at disease progression, from a patient treated with ibrutinib. The receptors were gathered from a human donor with chronic lymphocytic leukemia.

This clone showed up just once. The chain couples TRBV9 to TRBJ1-1; TRBD1 aligns across 12 bases. V lost 6 bases and J lost 4; bases outside the gene matches: 4. CDR3 length: 14 residues. Germline CDR1 reads SGDLS; CDR2 reads YYNGEE. CDR3 nucleotides: TGTGCCAGCACCCGGGACAGGGGGCTCACTGAAGCTTTCTTT. Protein product: CASTRDRGLTEAFF. The full variable domain, with the rest looked up from reference TRBV9 and TRBJ1-1, is DSGVTQTPKHLITATGQRVTLRCSPRSGDLSVYWYQQSLDQGLQFLIQYYNGEERAKGNILERFSAQQFPDLHSELNLSSLELGDSALYFCASTRDRGLTEAFFGQGTRLTVV.

The count of this clone is one. The V and J genes are TRBV5-1 and TRBJ2-3; 12 positions match TRBD1. CDR1 SGHRS and CDR2 YFSETQ come from the germline V gene. Losses at the gene ends were 4 bases for V and 4 bases for J; bases not matched to a gene: 4. The CDR3 extends over 15 amino acids. CDR3 DNA: TGCGCCAGCAGCGGGGACAGGGGGCCGGCAGATACGCAGTATTTT. Amino acid sequence: CASSGDRGPADTQYF.

Of note for this clone: The junction and the germline gene differ at one end; a read error may be behind it. This chain connects TRBV7-2 to TRBJ2-7, with a tentative D call TRBD2 (6 bases). From germline, CDR1 is SGHTA and CDR2 FQGNSA. The CDR3 consists of 15 residues. CDR3 amino acids: CASSIATGSGYEQYF. In DNA form, the CDR3 reads TGTGCCAGCAGCATAGCGACTGGTAGCGGCTACGAGCAGTACTTC.

The rearrangement uses TRBV9 and TRBJ2-2, with D tentatively TRBD2 (5 bases). The CDR3 sequence is 13 residues long. V was cut by 2 bases and J by 5 bases, with 7 bases left in between. CDR1 is SGDLS, CDR2 YYNGEE, per germline. The CDR3 DNA reads as TGTGCCAGCAGCGTGACTATTACCGGGGAGCTGTTTTTT. It is translated as CASSVTITGELFF.

V gene TRBV4-2 combines with J gene TRBJ2-7; possible D gene TRBD1, 7 bases. CDR1 is LGHNA and CDR2 is YNFKEQ in the germline V gene. This CDR3 spans 16 amino acids. Trimming stripped 0 bases from V and 3 bases from J, with 15 bases between. The CDR3 bases are TGTGCCAGCAGCCAAGAAGGAGGGGGCGTTTACTACGAGCAGTACTTC. Amino acid sequence: CASSQEGGGVYYEQYF.

This chain uses TRBV6-4 with TRBJ1-5; tentative D call: TRBD1 (5 bases). Trimming left V 4 bases short and J 1 base short, with 14 bases between. The CDR3 extends over 16 amino acids. The germline V gene has CDR1 MRHNA and CDR2 SNTAGT. Here the CDR3 DNA reads TGTGCCAGCAGTGGCAGGGAGGGCGCGAGCAATCAGCCCCAGCATTTT. This encodes CASSGREGASNQPQHF.

CDR3 sequence (DNA): TGCGCCAGCAGCTTGGTTGCGGGACTCAACACCGGGGAGCTGTTTTTT. Translation gives CASSLVAGLNTGELFF. The chain employs TRBV5-1 and TRBJ2-2; D is perhaps TRBD2 (6 bases). Looked up from germline, CDR1 is SGHRS and CDR2 is YFSETQ. CDR3 size: 16 residues. The V and J ends lost 0 bases and 2 bases respectively, with 11 bases between them.

The J gene is TRBJ1-5, the V gene TRBV28; the D gene is possibly TRBD1 (5 bases). Trimming left V 6 bases short and J 0 bases short, with 9 bases between. The CDR3 covers 14 residues. Germline V gene data show CDR1 as MDHEN and CDR2 as SYDVKM. The CDR3 DNA reads TGTGCCAGCAGGGGCAGGGATAGCAATCAGCCCCAGCATTTT. It encodes CASRGRDSNQPQHF.

The J gene is TRBJ2-3, the V gene TRBV19, with 7 positions matching TRBD2. From germline, CDR1 is LNHDA and CDR2 SQIVND (reference sequence). V lost 7 bases, J lost 2 bases, and 15 bases stayed unmatched. CDR3 length: 17 amino acids. The CDR3 DNA is TGTGCCAGTATGGAGTCCACTAGCGCAACCTTCACAGATACGCAGTATTTT. As protein: CASMESTSATFTDTQYF.

The chain couples TRBV19 to TRBJ2-2, with D unresolved. Germline CDR1 is LNHDA and CDR2 is SQIVND (reference sequence). This CDR3 has 14 amino acids. The V and J ends lost 7 bases and 2 bases respectively, with 11 bases between them. The CDR3 DNA sequence: TGTGCCAGTAAAAAAGCTTTCAACACCGGGGAGCTGTTTTTT. It encodes CASKKAFNTGELFF.

Written as DNA, the CDR3 is TGTGCCACCAAACTAGCGGGGGCCTACGAGCAGTACTTC. Translating gives CATKLAGAYEQYF. The genes are TRBV5-6 and TRBJ2-7, with 11 bases aligning to TRBD2. The CDR3 length is 13 residues. CDR1 SGHDT and CDR2 YYEEEE come from the germline V gene. Trimming at V came to 9 bases and at J to 2 bases, leaving 4 bases not matched to a gene.

This chain links TRBV7-3 with TRBJ2-3; possibly TRBD1 for D (6 bases). Germline V CDR1 and CDR2: SGHTA, FQGTGA. Deletions cut 2 bases from V and 2 bases from J, with 8 bases between. This CDR3 spans 14 amino acids. This CDR3 reads CASSLGTLTDTQYF. CDR3 nucleotide sequence: TGTGCCAGCAGCTTAGGGACACTCACAGATACGCAGTATTTT.

This clone has just one count. The chain is built from TRBV18 and TRBJ2-3; D may be TRBD1 (6 bases). Trimming shortened V by 3 bases and J by 6 bases, and 19 bases separated the two germline ends. There are 16 residues in the CDR3. CDR1 and CDR2 (germline): KGHSH, LQKENI. The CDR3 coding sequence is TGTGCCAGCTCACCTATGGCACCGCGAACAGGGGATACGCAGTATTTT. Protein: CASSPMAPRTGDTQYF.

This chain joins TRBV7-2 and TRBJ1-1; 9 bases align to TRBD1. This CDR3 is 15 amino acids long. V shed 2 bases and J 7 bases; nucleotides not matched to a gene: 8. The germline V gene has CDR1 SGHTA and CDR2 FQGNSA. CDR3 loop: CASSLPDRGWSEAFF. The CDR3 DNA reads TGTGCCAGCAGCTTACCGGACAGGGGTTGGAGTGAAGCTTTCTTT.